The 27 T cell receptor beta chains reported below all come from one sample, sequenced in a study of blood T cell repertoires in COVID-19. Method: immunoSEQ multiplex PCR; TCRdb's copy keeps in-frame clones and lacks some. The top ten clones hold 3.9% of a sample with 300,000 to 400,000 clones, 90% of them seen once. The sample taken for sequencing was PBMCs or T cells enriched from blood (not recorded which). These receptors originate from a woman aged 25 to 45 who had been exposed to COVID-19.

This chain connects TRBV4-3 to TRBJ1-5; TRBD1 matches at 7 bases. The CDR3 totals 15 residues. The junction had 4 bases not matched to a gene; V was cut back by 0 bases and J by 5 bases. Germline V gives CDR1 LGHNA, CDR2 YSLEER. For the CDR3, the DNA is TGCGCCAGCAGCCAAGATCACAGGGGCTATCAGCCCCAGCATTTT. The encoded protein is CASSQDHRGYQPQHF.

The gene calls are TRBV4-3 and TRBJ1-1, with 9 bases fitting TRBD1. In germline, CDR1 is LGHNA, CDR2 YSLEER. This CDR3 is built from 15 residues. Trimming removed 4 bases from V and 3 bases from J; junction bases left unmatched: 6. CDR3 coding DNA: TGCGCCAGCAGCCCCGGGACAGGGATCGACACTGAAGCTTTCTTT. Its protein is CASSPGTGIDTEAFF.

This clone was detected a few times. The CDR3 DNA sequence: TGTGCCAGCAGTGTACAGGGGGCGAACACTGAAGCTTTCTTT. This translates into CASSVQGANTEAFF. J is TRBJ1-1 and V is TRBV2, with 9 bases matching TRBD1. This CDR3 spans 14 amino acids. After removal of 4 bases from V and 1 base from J, the junction contained 1 base not matched to a gene. Germline CDR1 is SNHLY and CDR2 is FYNNEI.

DNA of the CDR3: TGTGCCAGTAGCCGAAGAGATAGCGGGGGAACCGGGGAGCTGTTTTTT. Translation: CASSRRDSGGTGELFF. The chain uses TRBV19 and TRBJ2-2; 9 bases map to TRBD2. This CDR3 has 16 amino acids. V shed 6 bases, J shed 5 bases, and the junction held 10 bases outside the gene matches. The germline gives CDR1 LNHDA, CDR2 SQIVND (reference sequence).

J is TRBJ2-7 and V is TRBV29-1; possibly TRBD1 for D (6 bases). Germline V gene lookup returns CDR1 SQVTM and CDR2 ANQGSEA. Trimming removed 4 bases from V and 4 bases from J, with 14 bases in between. This CDR3 comprises 13 residues. In DNA, the CDR3 is TGCAGCGTTGCTCCGGGACACGGTTACGAGCAGTACTTC. Its protein is CSVAPGHGYEQYF.

The chain is built from TRBV12-5 and TRBJ2-4, with a possible D match to TRBD1 (5 bases). Trimming removed 2 bases at V and 5 bases at J, with 10 bases between. This CDR3 region has 14 residues. Germline-derived CDR1 and CDR2 are LGHNT and FRNRAP. The CDR3 coding sequence is TGTGCTAGTGGTTTGTGGATACAGGAAAACATTCAGTACTTC. This sequence encodes CASGLWIQENIQYF.

V is TRBV6-2 or TRBV6-3 and J is TRBJ2-2; 9 nucleotides align to TRBD1. The CDR3 sequence is 16 residues long. Trimming removed 6 bases from V and 4 bases from J; junction bases left unmatched: 9. From germline, CDR1 is MNHEY and CDR2 SVGEGT. The CDR3 region is CASSSTGTGPTGELFF. The CDR3 nucleotides are TGTGCCAGCAGCTCTACCGGGACAGGGCCCACCGGGGAGCTGTTTTTT.

The V gene is TRBV5-1, the J gene TRBJ2-7; 8 nucleotides line up with TRBD1. The CDR3 has 15 residues. Per germline, CDR1 SGHRS and CDR2 YFSETQ. V lost 4 bases to trimming and J lost 2 bases; unmatched junction nucleotides: 8. CDR3 bases: TGCGCCAGCAGCCAGGACAGGGATGTTCCCTACGAGCAGTACTTC. Translated: CASSQDRDVPYEQYF.

This clone was counted at least ten times. This chain joins TRBV27 and TRBJ1-1, with D maybe TRBD1 (6 bases). The CDR3 is 20 amino acids. Trimming stripped 4 bases from V and 0 bases from J, with 27 bases between. Germline V gene lookup returns CDR1 MNHEY and CDR2 SMNVEV (reference sequence). The CDR3 here is CASSSPPVYTPGQMNTEAFF. DNA for the CDR3: TGTGCCAGCAGTTCACCTCCGGTCTATACCCCCGGACAGATGAACACTGAAGCTTTCTTT.

V gene TRBV29-1 combines with J gene TRBJ1-1; tentatively, D is TRBD1 (5 bases). Germline V gives CDR1 SQVTM, CDR2 ANQGSEA. The CDR3 contains 12 residues. V was clipped by 5 bases and J by 5 bases, with 12 bases between them. DNA of the CDR3: TGCAGCGTTAGACCAGGGCGAACTGAAGCTTTCTTT. Translating gives CSVRPGRTEAFF.

This chain links TRBV6-5 with TRBJ2-7, with D tentatively TRBD1 (5 bases). The CDR3 length is 14 residues. V shed 5 bases and J shed 5 bases, with 16 bases lying between them. Germline assignment: CDR1 MNHEY and CDR2 SVGAGI. CDR3 nucleotide sequence: TGTGCCAGCAGTCCAGGGAACCGGTGGGACGAGCAGTACTTC. Translated, it gives CASSPGNRWDEQYF.

J is TRBJ1-4 and V is TRBV7-8; 7 nucleotides line up with TRBD1. V shed 6 bases, J shed 2 bases, and the junction held 3 bases outside the gene matches. CDR3 length: 14 amino acids. Germline values: CDR1 SGHVS, CDR2 FQNEAQ. The CDR3 protein is CASRRRGTNEKLFF. The CDR3 region has the DNA TGTGCCAGCAGGCGCAGGGGGACTAATGAAAAACTGTTTTTT.

The chain links TRBV4-1 to TRBJ1-5, with D tentatively TRBD1 (6 bases). Deletions cut 1 base from V and 4 bases from J, with 8 bases between. The germline CDR1 and CDR2 sequences are MGHRA and YSYEKL. The CDR3 has 14 amino acids. Here the CDR3 DNA reads TGCGCCAGCAGCCAAGGCAGGGGAAATCAGCCCCAGCATTTT. Translating gives CASSQGRGNQPQHF.

This chain links TRBV15 with TRBJ1-4; 10 bases match TRBD1. Germline CDR1 reads LNHNV; CDR2 reads YYDKDF (reference sequence). The CDR3 runs to 13 residues. With 8 bases clipped from V and 8 bases from J, the junction kept 5 bases outside the gene matches. In nucleotides, the CDR3 is TGTGCCACCCGGACAGGGGGTAAAGAAAAACTGTTTTTT. Amino acids: CATRTGGKEKLFF.

This chain links TRBV5-4 with TRBJ1-2; a weak D match, TRBD1 (6 bases). Germline V gives CDR1 SGHNT, CDR2 YYREEE (reference sequence). Between the trimmed V and J ends, which lost 5 bases and 8 bases, there was a span of 19 bases. The CDR3 totals 14 residues. The CDR3 DNA reads as TGTGCCAGCAGACCGCAGGGGCCACTCCTAGGCTACACCTTC. Protein: CASRPQGPLLGYTF.

This chain links TRBV19 with TRBJ1-2, with unresolved D. Trimming removed 7 bases from V and 8 bases from J, with 23 bases in between. CDR3 length equals 15 residues. Germline V gene sequence: CDR1 LNHDA, CDR2 SQIVND (reference sequence). CDR3 sequence (DNA): TGTGCCAGTATTCACGGAGGACCGCTAGGCGGGGGCTACACCTTC. The encoded protein is CASIHGGPLGGGYTF.

This chain uses TRBV19 with TRBJ1-2; TRBD1 matches at 7 bases. After removal of 6 bases from V and 5 bases from J, the junction contained 9 bases not matched to a gene. The length of the CDR3 is 14 residues. Germline CDR1 LNHDA, CDR2 SQIVND (reference sequence). CDR3 residues: CASRSLAGGYGYTF. CDR3 DNA sequence: TGTGCCAGTAGAAGTCTCGCAGGGGGGTATGGCTACACCTTC.

The V gene is TRBV10-2, the J gene TRBJ1-2; D possibly corresponds to TRBD1 (5 bases). Per the germline V gene, CDR1 is WSHSY and CDR2 is SAAADI. Trimming left V 4 bases short and J 4 bases short, with 13 bases between. CDR3 length: 14 residues. The CDR3 nucleotides read TGCGCCAGCAGTGGAGTCGCAGGGATCTATGGCTACACCTTC. It codes for CASSGVAGIYGYTF.

This clone was recorded only once. V and J are TRBV30 and TRBJ1-5; no clear D. Germline-derived CDR1 and CDR2 are GTSNPN and SVGIG (reference sequence). The ends were cut back, 1 base at V and 0 bases at J, with 4 bases in the middle. The CDR3 has 13 amino acids. For the CDR3, the DNA is TGTGCCTGGAGTGCGCGTAGCAATCAGCCCCAGCATTTT. Protein sequence: CAWSARSNQPQHF. The variable domain in full, with the rest retrieved from reference TRBV30 and TRBJ1-5, is SQTIHQWPATLVQPVGSPLSLECTVEGTSNPNLYWYRQAAGRGLQLLFYSVGIGQISSEVPQNLSASRPQDRQFILSSKKLLLSDSGFYLCAWSARSNQPQHFGDGTRLSIL.

The rearrangement links TRBV7-2 to TRBJ1-2; D possibly corresponds to TRBD1 (6 bases). V lost 1 base to trimming and J lost 4 bases, with 10 bases between them. CDR1 is SGHTA, CDR2 FQGNSA, per germline. The CDR3 covers 14 residues. CDR3 DNA: TGTGCCAGCAGCTTAGGGGGGCGCGTCTATGGCTACACCTTC. It codes for CASSLGGRVYGYTF.

V gene TRBV4-3 combines with J gene TRBJ1-5; 9 bases fit TRBD1. V shed 4 bases, J shed 1 base, and the junction held 2 bases outside the gene matches. The CDR3 extends over 15 amino acids. Germline V gene lookup returns CDR1 LGHNA and CDR2 YSLEER. In DNA form, the CDR3 reads TGCGCCAGCAGCCCCGACAGGGGGAGCAATCAGCCCCAGCATTTT. Protein product: CASSPDRGSNQPQHF.

This clone appeared a single time. The chain combines TRBV5-8 with TRBJ1-1, with TRBD1 as a possible D gene (6 bases). The CDR3 runs to 14 residues. Trimming pared 4 bases from V and 4 bases from J, leaving 14 bases between. Germline V gene sequence: CDR1 SGHTS, CDR2 YDEGEE. The CDR3 loop is CASSGGPYGTEAFF. Written as DNA, the CDR3 is TGTGCCAGCAGCGGGGGCCCATATGGCACTGAAGCTTTCTTT.

CDR3 sequence reads: CAISEEGTEAFF. CDR3 nucleotides: TGTGCCATCAGTGAGGAGGGAACTGAAGCTTTCTTT. The chain joins TRBV10-3 to TRBJ1-1; no firm D call. The CDR3 runs 12 residues. V shed 2 bases and J shed 5 bases, with 6 bases lying between them. Germline V gene sequence: CDR1 ENHRY, CDR2 SYGVKD.

V gene TRBV11-3 combines with J gene TRBJ1-1, with 7 bases lining up with TRBD1. CDR1 is SGHNT and CDR2 is YENEEA in the germline V gene. This CDR3 contains 17 residues. The ends lost 0 bases at V and 4 bases at J; junction bases unmatched: 11. CDR3 nucleotides: TGTGCCAGCAGCTTAGATAGGGACAGTTGGCTTGGCACTGAAGCTTTCTTT. It codes for CASSLDRDSWLGTEAFF.

V is TRBV19 and J is TRBJ1-2; 7 nucleotides match TRBD1. V shed 5 bases, J shed 0 bases, and the junction held 6 bases outside the gene matches. Germline assignment: CDR1 LNHDA and CDR2 SQIVND (reference sequence). This CDR3 comprises 15 residues. The chain's CDR3 is CASSLGQETNYGYTF. The CDR3 DNA reads TGTGCCAGTAGTCTCGGACAGGAAACTAACTATGGCTACACCTTC. The entire variable domain, with the rest obtained from reference TRBV19 and TRBJ1-2, is as follows: DGGITQSPKYLFRKEGQNVTLSCEQNLNHDAMYWYRQDPGQGLRLIYYSQIVNDFQKGDIAEGYSVSREKKESFPLTVTSAQKNPTAFYLCASSLGQETNYGYTFGSGTRLTVV.

The genes are TRBV19 and TRBJ1-6, with 11 bases aligning to TRBD1. The CDR3 consists of 14 residues. Losses at the gene ends were 3 bases for V and 10 bases for J; bases not matched to a gene: 2. Germline V gene sequence: CDR1 LNHDA, CDR2 SQIVND (reference sequence). CDR3 in amino acids: CASSIGTGGSPLHF. In nucleotides, the CDR3 is TGTGCCAGTAGTATCGGGACAGGGGGATCACCCCTCCACTTT.

The rearrangement joins TRBV12-3 or TRBV12-4 to TRBJ2-5, with 7 nucleotides matching TRBD2. V shed 5 bases and J 0 bases; nucleotides not matched to a gene: 0. CDR3 length: 13 amino acids. CDR3 in DNA: TGTGCCAGCAGTGGGGGGGACCAAGAGACCCAGTACTTC. Protein sequence: CASSGGDQETQYF.